This TCR beta chain was found in a study of blood T cell repertoires in COVID-19. Turning to the study itself: The cDNA or gDNA used as material had been derived from T cells, B-cell-depleted T cells, or PBMCs.

Trimming took 2 bases from V and 8 from J, leaving 7 bases between them. The CDR3 consists of 11 residues. Germline V lookup: CDR1 SGHDT, CDR2 YYEEEE. This clone was counted between two and nine times. Method: immunoSEQ multiplex PCR; TCRdb's copy keeps in-frame clones and lacks some. The sample records about 190,000 clones, around 90% being singletons. The sample comprised peripheral blood. The sequence was obtained from a man aged 60-69 years with active or convalescent COVID-19. The V and J genes are TRBV5-6 and TRBJ1-2, with unresolved D. CDR3 amino acids: CASSFDGGYTF. In DNA form, the CDR3 reads TGTGCCAGCAGCTTTGACGGGGGCTACACCTTC.